Listed below are T cell receptor beta chains from one sample, sequenced in a study of blood T cells in healthy people across ages. TCRdb called the 5' RACE reads again in MiXCR, with one record for every CDR3 protein. The sample lists approximately 1.5 million distinct CDR3 sequences, around 36% occurring once. Sequences were obtained from blood. These receptors were taken from a woman aged 30 to 39 in good health. Each CDR3 is given with its conserved first and last residue. A D gene is named only where the DNA matches it firmly. Clone sizes are given selectively: once, few, many, or a class where the clone is expanded.

>TRBD1|NA|TRBJ2-3|TRBV12-5
TGTGCTAGTGGTTTGGGACAGGGGACCACAGATACGCAGTATTTT
CASGLGQGTTDTQYF
>NA|NA|TRBJ1-6|TRBV9
TGTGCCAGCAGCCTCGACAGGCCTAATTCACCCCTCCACTTT
CASSLDRPNSPLHF
>TRBD2|few|TRBJ2-3|TRBV12-3/TRBV12-4
TGTGCCAGCAGGATAACTAGCGGCACAGATACGCAGTATTTT
CASRITSGTDTQYF
>TRBD1|few|TRBJ1-2|TRBV6-6
TGTGCCAGCAGTTACGGGGACAGCTCTTATGGCTACACCTTC
CASSYGDSSYGYTF
>NA|NA|TRBJ2-1|TRBV5-5
TGTGCCAGCAGCTTGCTCCAGGGGGGGTCCTACAATGAGCAGTTCTTC
CASSLLQGGSYNEQFF
>NA|few|TRBJ2-4|TRBV14
TGTGCCAGCAGCCCTCGGGGGTTGGCCAAAAACATTCAGTACTTC
CASSPRGLAKNIQYF
>TRBD1|NA|TRBJ1-2|TRBV30
TGTGCCTGGAATCGAGACAGGGGGGGGAGAGGCTACACCTTC
CAWNRDRGGRGYTF
>NA|NA|TRBJ1-2|TRBV28
TGTGCCAGCGTACCGGCCGGCAAAGTTACTAACTATGGCTACACCTTC
CASVPAGKVTNYGYTF
>NA|NA|TRBJ1-1|TRBV3-1
TGTGCCAGCACCTCGGCCCTTAACACTGAAGCTTTCTTT
CASTSALNTEAFF
>NA|few|TRBJ2-7|TRBV6-1
TGTGCCAGCAGTTCCCCCAAGCGCCCCGAGTACTTC
CASSSPKRPEYF
>NA|few|TRBJ2-1|TRBV20-1
TGCAGTGCTAGAAGACGAGAGCAGTTCTTC
CSARRREQFF
>TRBD2|many|TRBJ2-5|TRBV4-1
TGCGCCAGCAGCCATAGGACTAGCGGTGAGACCCAGTACTTC
CASSHRTSGETQYF
>NA|NA|TRBJ1-2|TRBV6-1
TGTGCCAGCAGTGTAAAGGGCTCCTACGGCTACACCTTC
CASSVKGSYGYTF
>TRBD1|NA|TRBJ2-5|TRBV29-1
TGCAGCGTCACTACAGGGGAAGAGACCCAGTACTTC
CSVTTGEETQYF
>NA|NA|TRBJ1-5|TRBV7-2
TGTGCCAGCAGCCCGTCGAGGGGAGATCAGCCCCAGCATTTT
CASSPSRGDQPQHF
>TRBD1|NA|TRBJ1-5|TRBV13
TGTGCCAGCAGCTCGTCGGACAGGGAAAATCAGCCCCAGCATTTT
CASSSSDRENQPQHF
>NA|NA|TRBJ2-5|TRBV12-5
TGTGCTAGTGGTTTGGACCTAAGTGGGACCCAGTACTTC
CASGLDLSGTQYF
>NA|few|TRBJ2-7|TRBV27
TGTGCCAGCATCCTAAGGGACCTCACGAGCGAGCAGTACTTC
CASILRDLTSEQYF
>NA|NA|TRBJ1-1|TRBV25-1
TGTGTCAGCAGTGAAAGGGGCATGGCGGCAGGCCTCGCGGAGGCTTTCTTT
CVSSERGMAAGLAEAFF
>NA|NA|TRBJ2-5|TRBV7-9
TGTGCCTGCAGCTTAGCGCAAGAGACCCAGTACTTC
CACSLAQETQYF
>NA|NA|TRBJ1-4|TRBV5-5
TGTGCCAGCAGCTTGGCGAGGACGGCTAATGAAAAACTGTTTTTT
CASSLARTANEKLFF
>TRBD1|NA|TRBJ1-4|TRBV6-1
TGTGCCAGCAGTTCTAAACCCCGACAGGGTTTGTTTTTT
CASSSKPRQGLFF
>NA|NA|TRBJ1-2|TRBV28
TGTGCCAGCACCCCCAGGGTGGGTAACTATGGCTACACCTTC
CASTPRVGNYGYTF
>TRBD2|NA|TRBJ2-1|TRBV10-3
TGTGCCATCAGGGGTAGCGGGGAAAGCTCCTACAATGAGCAGTTCTTC
CAIRGSGESSYNEQFF
>TRBD1|NA|TRBJ2-5|TRBV18
TGTGCCAGCTCACCACCAGGCCAGGGGGTGGTGGAGACCCAGTACTTC
CASSPPGQGVVETQYF
>TRBD2|NA|TRBJ2-7|TRBV20-1
TGCAGTGCTAGTCCAGCGGGAGGTCCCTGCGAGCAGTACTTC
CSASPAGGPCEQYF
>TRBD2|NA|TRBJ2-5|TRBV27
TGTGCCAGCAGTTTTGTGAGCGGGAGGATTGCCCACAATGAGCAGTACTTC
CASSFVSGRIAHNEQYF
>NA|few|TRBJ2-1|TRBV4-2
TGTGCCAGCAGCCCATCTCCCGCTTCATTATACAATGAGCAGTTCTTC
CASSPSPASLYNEQFF
>TRBD1|NA|TRBJ1-6|TRBV28
TGTGCCTCCGGGACAGGGGGTTCTAATTCACCCCTCCACTTT
CASGTGGSNSPLHF
>TRBD1|NA|TRBJ1-1|TRBV20-1
TGCAGTGCTAGAGATAGTAAGACAGGGTCGTACACTGAAGCTTTCTTT
CSARDSKTGSYTEAFF
>TRBD1|NA|TRBJ2-1|TRBV5-1
TGCGCCAGCAGCTTGACAGGGGGGTCGGATGAGCAGTTCTTC
CASSLTGGSDEQFF
>NA|NA|TRBJ1-2|TRBV24-1
TGTGCCACCAGGGCAGGATCCGGGACTACGGATGGCTACACCTTC
CATRAGSGTTDGYTF
>TRBD1|few|TRBJ2-5|TRBV27
TGTGCCAGCAGTCCCAACGCACCGACAGGGATTGGGGAGACCCAGTACTTC
CASSPNAPTGIGETQYF
>NA|NA|TRBJ2-3|TRBV28
TGTGCCAGCAGCCCCCCGGTGAGGGATATCACAGATACGCAGTATTTT
CASSPPVRDITDTQYF
>NA|NA|TRBJ2-3|TRBV21-1
TGTGCCGGCAGCCCACCGGGGACAGGGGGCTCCGCAGATACGCAGTATTTT
CAGSPPGTGGSADTQYF
>TRBD1|NA|TRBJ1-1|TRBV29-1
TGCAGCTCCAGACAGGGTACGGGCACTGAAGCTTTCTTT
CSSRQGTGTEAFF
>TRBD1|few|TRBJ1-6|TRBV10-3
TGTGCCATCGGTGGACAGGGCGGGTCACCCCTCCACTTT
CAIGGQGGSPLHF
>NA|few|TRBJ1-1|TRBV10-1
TGCGCCAGCAGGGTGGTAGAACGGATGAACACTGAAGCTTTCTTT
CASRVVERMNTEAFF
>NA|NA|TRBJ2-1|TRBV2
TGTGCCACCAAGAGAGGGATAGAGGCTGAGCAGTTCTTC
CATKRGIEAEQFF
>NA|NA|TRBJ1-1|TRBV20-1
TGCAGTTTTAGAGGGTGGGGGAGTGACACTGAAGCTTTCTTT
CSFRGWGSDTEAFF
>NA|NA|TRBJ2-5|TRBV2
TGTGCCAGCATAAGAGCCGTCGGGGGTAGGGAGACCCAGTACTTC
CASIRAVGGRETQYF
>NA|few|TRBJ2-3|TRBV24-1
TGTGCCACCAGTGATCCCAGGGGGGGAACAGATACGCAGTATTTT
CATSDPRGGTDTQYF
>TRBD2|few|TRBJ2-7|TRBV15
TGTGCCACCAGCAGAGATCCAGCGGGGTCCTACGAGCAGTACTTC
CATSRDPAGSYEQYF
>NA|NA|TRBJ2-2|TRBV20-1
TGCAGTGCTAGAGATATTTTCGGGGGACCGAACACCGGGGAGCTGTTTTTT
CSARDIFGGPNTGELFF